Listed here are 15 T cell receptor beta chains from one sample, sequenced in a study of cytomegalovirus exposure and HLA in healthy donors. Repertoires were generated with immunoSEQ multiplex PCR, while TCRdb's copy carries only in-frame clones and drops some. The sample records around 98,000 clones, about 90% being singletons. The sequenced sample consisted of PBMCs. The receptors were gathered from a man aged 18 to 30 in good health and CMV-seropositive.

The chain carries TRBV7-2 and TRBJ1-1, with D possibly TRBD1 on 6 matching bases. Trimming took off 5 bases at V and 1 base at J, with 8 bases between the two ends. The CDR3 is 13 amino acids. Germline-derived CDR1 and CDR2 are SGHTA and FQGNSA. CDR3: CASSEQGNTEAFF. As DNA, the CDR3 is TGTGCCAGCAGCGAACAGGGGAACACTGAAGCTTTCTTT.

The chain uses TRBV4-2 and TRBJ2-5; D unclear. The CDR3 sequence is 14 residues long. Germline values: CDR1 LGHNA, CDR2 YNFKEQ. Trimming cost V 1 base and J 1 base, with 7 bases left between them. The CDR3, as DNA: TGTGCCAGCAGCCAAGGCCGAGGCCAAGAGACCCAGTACTTC. Protein sequence: CASSQGRGQETQYF.

The V gene is TRBV5-8, the J gene TRBJ1-2; possibly TRBD1 for D (5 bases). This CDR3 has 14 amino acids. Germline V lookup: CDR1 SGHTS, CDR2 YDEGEE. Trimming took 3 bases from V and 4 from J, leaving 13 bases between them. The CDR3 DNA reads TGTGCCAGCAGCTCCGACAGTTTTCTCTATGGCTACACCTTC. This codes for CASSSDSFLYGYTF. Looking up the rest from reference TRBV5-8 and TRBJ1-2 gives the full variable domain: EAGVTQSPTHLIKTRGQQATLRCSPISGHTSVYWYQQALGLGLQFLLWYDEGEERNRGNFPPRFSGRQFPNYSSELNVNALELEDSALYLCASSSDSFLYGYTFGSGTRLTVV.

The rearrangement uses TRBV7-3 and TRBJ2-5, with 12 bases that match TRBD2. CDR3 size: 18 residues. V shed 5 bases, J shed 5 bases, and the junction held 15 bases outside the gene matches. Germline V gene lookup returns CDR1 SGHTA and CDR2 FQGTGA. The DNA for the CDR3 is TGTGCCAGCAGCCGCTCCTTCCCGGGACTAGCGGGTGGGGAGACCCAGTACTTC. It encodes CASSRSFPGLAGGETQYF.

This clone was observed a single time. The chain combines TRBV19 with TRBJ1-2; the D gene is possibly TRBD1 (5 bases). Germline V lookup: CDR1 LNHDA, CDR2 SQIVND (reference sequence). CDR3 length: 14 amino acids. Trimming stripped 9 bases from V and 7 bases from J, with 21 bases between. For the CDR3, the DNA is TGTGCCAGCCGTACCTCGCAGGGCGTTCCTGGCTACACCTTC. This translates into CASRTSQGVPGYTF.

The genes are TRBV4-2 and TRBJ2-1; 9 nucleotides align to TRBD2. Germline lookup yields CDR1 LGHNA and CDR2 YNFKEQ. The CDR3 is made up of 14 amino acids. V shed 0 bases and J 16 bases; nucleotides not matched to a gene: 10. In DNA, the CDR3 is TGTGCCAGCAGCCAAGAAAGGGGCGGGAGGGCCAAATTCTTC. Translated: CASSQERGGRAKFF.

The chain combines TRBV19 with TRBJ2-5; no reliable D call. CDR1 is LNHDA and CDR2 is SQIVND in the germline V gene (reference sequence). Trimming removed 5 bases from V and 5 bases from J, with 6 bases in between. The CDR3 runs to 11 residues. The CDR3 DNA reads as TGTGCCAGTAGTGCTCGGGAGACCCAGTACTTC. It translates to CASSARETQYF. Full variable domain (rest looked up from reference TRBV19 and TRBJ2-5): DGGITQSPKYLFRKEGQNVTLSCEQNLNHDAMYWYRQDPGQGLRLIYYSQIVNDFQKGDIAEGYSVSREKKESFPLTVTSAQKNPTAFYLCASSARETQYFGPGTRLLVL.

V is TRBV2 and J is TRBJ2-1, with D possibly being TRBD1 (5 bases). Trimming shortened V by 10 bases and J by 2 bases, and 15 bases separated the two germline ends. Per germline, CDR1 SNHLY and CDR2 FYNNEI. This CDR3 is built from 14 residues. The chain's CDR3 is CATQPGPTYNEQFF. The CDR3 bases are TGTGCCACCCAACCAGGGCCCACCTACAATGAGCAGTTCTTC.

This chain uses TRBV27 with TRBJ2-7; 9 positions agree with TRBD2. Germline V gene sequence: CDR1 MNHEY, CDR2 SMNVEV (reference sequence). After removal of 4 bases from V and 2 bases from J, the junction contained 15 bases not matched to a gene. The CDR3 spans 18 residues. For the CDR3, the DNA is TGTGCCAGCAGTTCGTATAAAGGCCTAGCGGGAACCACCTACGAGCAGTACTTC. It codes for CASSSYKGLAGTTYEQYF.

Only a few counts were recorded for this clone. The chain has TRBV28 and TRBJ1-5; perhaps TRBD1 as D (5 bases). CDR1 and CDR2 from the germline V gene are MDHEN and SYDVKM. The CDR3 is 15 residues long. V lost 3 bases and J lost 6, with 15 bases in between. Here the CDR3 reads CASSLGGVRGQPQHF. For the CDR3, the DNA is TGTGCCAGCAGTTTGGGGGGTGTGAGGGGTCAGCCCCAGCATTTT.

The chain uses TRBV6-1 and TRBJ2-1; D is possibly TRBD2 (6 bases). V lost 7 bases and J 6 bases, leaving 10 bases between the germline ends. Germline V gene sequence: CDR1 MNHNS, CDR2 SASEGT. The CDR3 covers 12 residues. The CDR3: CASTRESNEQFF. The CDR3 DNA sequence: TGTGCCAGCACCCGGGAGTCCAATGAGCAGTTCTTC.

This chain uses TRBV4-1 with TRBJ2-2; 14 bases are shared with TRBD2. V gave up 1 base and J gave up 5 bases; unmatched junction bases: 6. From germline, CDR1 is MGHRA and CDR2 YSYEKL. The CDR3 runs to 18 residues. CDR3 protein: CASSQGGLAGVGTGELFF. Written as DNA, the CDR3 is TGCGCCAGCAGCCAAGGGGGACTAGCGGGAGTCGGGACCGGGGAGCTGTTTTTT.

The chain is built from TRBV18 and TRBJ1-1; 9 bases agree with TRBD1. CDR3 length: 13 residues. Germline assignment: CDR1 KGHSH and CDR2 LQKENI. V trimming: 6 bases; J trimming: 5 bases; junction bases outside the gene matches: 4. The CDR3, as DNA: TGTGCCAGCTCCCGGGACAGGGATACTGAAGCTTTCTTT. As protein: CASSRDRDTEAFF.

J is TRBJ2-3 and V is TRBV7-6, with 7 bases that match TRBD2. Germline V gives CDR1 SGHVS, CDR2 FNYEAQ. The CDR3 is 15 amino acids. The J segment lost 11 bases and the V segment lost 3 bases, leaving 14 bases of the junction unmatched. The CDR3 sequence: CASSFASGPMGGQYF. CDR3 nucleotides: TGTGCCAGCAGCTTTGCTAGCGGACCAATGGGTGGGCAGTATTTT. The full variable domain, rest sourced from reference TRBV7-6 and TRBJ2-3, is GAGVSQSPRYKVTKRGQDVALRCDPISGHVSLYWYRQALGQGPEFLTYFNYEAQQDKSGLPNDRFSAERPEGSISTLTIQRTEQRDSAMYRCASSFASGPMGGQYFGPGTRLTVL.

This chain's CDR3 is CASRGGSANYGYTF. In DNA, the CDR3 is TGTGCCAGCAGAGGGGGCAGCGCTAACTATGGCTACACCTTC. The chain uses TRBV6-1 and TRBJ1-2, with TRBD1 matching over 7 bases. Germline V gene sequence: CDR1 MNHNS, CDR2 SASEGT. The CDR3 totals 14 residues. V lost 6 bases, J lost 0 bases, and 4 bases stayed unmatched.